This TCR beta chain originates from a study of glioma-infiltrating T cells. Whole-study findings and limits: Above-expected tissue-blood divergence occurred in all gliomas, most in low-grade ones. Very few CDR3 sequences were shared between tissue and blood.

As for this clonotype: Its antigen is not known.

This CDR3 has 13 residues. CDR1 MNHEY and CDR2 SMNVEV come from the germline V gene (reference sequence). The V gene lost 4 bases and the J gene lost 8 bases, with 12 bases spanning the gap. The iRepertoire nested amplicon-rescue multiplex PCR amplified TCR alpha and beta CDR3s from RNA. MiXCR, run by TCRdb on the multiplex PCR reads, gives a single entry per CDR3 protein. This sample has about 130,000 distinct CDR3 sequences, with 23% found just once. This sequence was found in a human donor with low-grade glioma or glioblastoma, undergoing nonglioma brain surgery, or in good health (not recorded which). Sequenced input: glioma tissue, nonneoplastic brain tissue, or PBMCs (not recorded which). The J gene is TRBJ2-1, the V gene TRBV27, with D perhaps TRBD1 (6 bases). This chain's CDR3 is CASSWGQSYEQFF. The CDR3 DNA reads as TGTGCCAGCAGTTGGGGGCAATCCTATGAGCAGTTCTTC.